This T cell receptor beta chain was obtained from a study of cytomegalovirus exposure and HLA in healthy donors. Points on this clone: Its specificity is not known.

Both 60 Vbeta primers and 13 Jbeta primers went into the PCR. As originally analysed: Unique TCR beta chains numbered about 79 million in a later analysis, with about 11 million shared. Data came from immunoSEQ multiplex PCR; TCRdb stores just in-frame clones and leaves some out. V and J calls and clone size are given by that table; D and trimming were obtained from the DNA. The sample has more than 95,000 clones, approximately 87% seen once; the top ten hold around 20%. Study-wide findings and caveats: Using a false discovery rate of 0.05, a later analysis showed that 16,951 TCR beta sequences were associated with HLA alleles. Apparent HLA restriction characterized most CMV-associated TCR beta chains in a later analysis. A later analysis by the authors found several of the most significant clusters apparently linked to common viral pathogens.

The CDR3 covers 15 residues. Looked up from germline, CDR1 is SGHTA and CDR2 is FQGTGA. The V and J ends lost 5 bases and 2 bases, in that order; junction bases with no gene match: 5. Sequencing was carried out using PBMCs. This receptor was identified in a man aged 18 to 29 in good health and CMV-seropositive. This chain connects TRBV7-3 to TRBJ2-1; 8 nucleotides align to TRBD2. CDR3 nucleotide sequence: TGTGCCAGCAGCCCCAATAGCGGGGCCTACAATGAGCAGTTCTTC. Translation gives CASSPNSGAYNEQFF.